A selection of T cell receptor beta chains follows, all from one sample in a study of cytomegalovirus exposure and HLA in healthy donors. The assay was immunoSEQ multiplex PCR, and TCRdb's table has in-frame clones only and misses some. The sample yields some 150,000 clones, approximately 78% seen once. The sample was PBMCs. These receptors came from a woman aged 40 to 50 in good health and CMV-seropositive. Both conserved end residues are part of each CDR3. A D gene is named only where the DNA matches it firmly. The listing skips clone size in some rows; elsewhere it reads once, few, many or a size class.

>NA|TRBJ2-1|TRBV27|NA
CASSFQGLYNEQFF
TGTGCCAGCAGTTTCCAGGGGTTATACAATGAGCAGTTCTTC
>NA|TRBJ1-3|TRBV5-6|NA
CASNLGLSGNTIYF
TGTGCCAGCAACCTGGGGCTCTCTGGAAACACCATATATTTT
>NA|TRBJ1-6|TRBV7-9|TRBD1
CASSNRGRNSPLHF
TGTGCCAGCAGCAACAGGGGGCGTAATTCACCCCTCCACTTT
>NA|TRBJ1-6|TRBV27|NA
CASRPGSHNSPLHF
TGTGCCAGCCGTCCCGGGTCCCATAATTCACCCCTCCACTTT
>NA|TRBJ2-7|TRBV7-8|TRBD1
CASSPFEQGSSYEQYF
TGTGCCAGCAGCCCTTTCGAACAGGGGTCCTCCTACGAGCAGTACTTC
>NA|TRBJ2-7|TRBV7-9|TRBD1
CASSPGTAPRKEQYF
TGTGCCAGCAGCCCTGGGACAGCGCCCAGGAAGGAGCAGTACTTC
>NA|TRBJ2-5|TRBV7-3|TRBD2
CASSLGGVETQYF
TGTGCCAGCAGCCTGGGGGGGGTGGAGACCCAGTACTTC
>NA|TRBJ2-3|TRBV11-3|TRBD2
CASSLVAGGDTQYF
TGTGCCAGCAGCTTAGTAGCGGGGGGAGATACGCAGTATTTT
>NA|TRBJ1-5|TRBV30|TRBD1
CAWTEGALDQPQHF
TGTGCCTGGACTGAGGGGGCTCTGGATCAGCCCCAGCATTTT
>NA|TRBJ1-2|TRBV6-5|NA
CASSDPGTQLGYTF
TGTGCCAGCAGTGACCCCGGGACACAGCTCGGCTACACCTTC
>few|TRBJ2-1|TRBV6-1|NA
CASYTGIQNNEQFF
TGTGCCAGCTACACCGGGATTCAAAACAATGAGCAGTTCTTC
>NA|TRBJ2-3|TRBV6-5|NA
CASSGGAPGTQYF
TGTGCCAGCAGTGGCGGGGCTCCGGGTACGCAGTATTTT
>NA|TRBJ1-4|TRBV7-9|TRBD1
CASSPTGRDEKLFF
TGTGCCAGCAGCCCGACAGGGCGGGATGAAAAACTGTTTTTT
>NA|TRBJ2-2|TRBV7-3|TRBD1
CATSRGIGTGSPGELFF
TGTGCCACCTCGAGGGGGATAGGGACAGGGTCCCCCGGGGAGCTGTTTTTT
>NA|TRBJ2-1|TRBV7-9|NA
CASSLEGGAEQFF
TGTGCCAGCAGCTTAGAAGGGGGGGCTGAGCAGTTCTTC
>NA|TRBJ2-3|TRBV28|TRBD2
CASSPPPSGGAFGDTQYF
TGTGCCAGCAGTCCGCCCCCTAGCGGGGGGGCCTTTGGAGATACGCAGTATTTT
>NA|TRBJ2-4|TRBV5-4|NA
CASSLAGGTLAKNIQYF
TGTGCCAGCAGCTTGGCAGGGGGGACCCTAGCCAAAAACATTCAGTACTTC
>NA|TRBJ2-3|TRBV2|TRBD1
CASRNTGGVDTQYF
TGTGCCAGCAGAAATACAGGGGGCGTTGATACGCAGTATTTT
>NA|TRBJ2-5|TRBV13|TRBD2
CASSLRKMGLGGRLTQYF
TGTGCCAGCAGCCTCAGGAAGATGGGACTAGGGGGGAGGTTGACCCAGTACTTC
>NA|TRBJ1-2|TRBV27|NA
CASSRQANYGYTF
TGTGCCAGCAGTCGACAGGCTAACTATGGCTACACCTTC
>NA|TRBJ1-1|TRBV6-5|TRBD1
CATRGGWERNTEAFF
TGTGCCACCCGAGGGGGCTGGGAGAGAAACACTGAAGCTTTCTTT
>once|TRBJ1-3|TRBV27|NA
CASSKQGTGNTIYF
TGTGCCAGCAGTAAACAGGGAACGGGAAACACCATATATTTT
>NA|TRBJ2-7|TRBV11-2|TRBD1
CASSLAPPGTGVYEQYF
TGTGCCAGCAGCTTAGCCCCCCCCGGGACAGGGGTTTACGAGCAGTACTTC
>few|TRBJ1-1|TRBV7-2|NA
CASSLGWGGGTEAFF
TGTGCCAGCAGCTTAGGTTGGGGAGGAGGCACTGAAGCTTTCTTT
>NA|TRBJ2-1|TRBV7-2|TRBD2
CASSLGGTSGRARYNEQFF
TGTGCCAGCAGCTTAGGTGGGACTAGCGGGAGGGCCCGATACAATGAGCAGTTCTTC
>NA|TRBJ2-2|TRBV9|TRBD1
CASSAEAPGGATGELFF
TGTGCCAGCAGCGCCGAAGCCCCAGGGGGCGCGACCGGGGAGCTGTTTTTT
>NA|TRBJ2-3|TRBV5-4|TRBD1
CASSLIGQGTDTQYF
TGTGCCAGCAGCCTCATTGGACAGGGAACAGATACGCAGTATTTT
>NA|TRBJ1-4|TRBV6-1|NA
CASTRPNEKLFF
TGTGCCAGCACCCGTCCTAATGAAAAACTGTTTTTT
>few|TRBJ1-2|TRBV6-1|NA
CASSGQPGGGYTF
TGTGCCAGCAGCGGACAGCCCGGAGGTGGCTACACCTTC
>NA|TRBJ1-4|TRBV5-4|NA
CASSLGGDFNEKLFF
TGTGCCAGCAGCTTGGGGGGAGATTTTAATGAAAAACTGTTTTTT